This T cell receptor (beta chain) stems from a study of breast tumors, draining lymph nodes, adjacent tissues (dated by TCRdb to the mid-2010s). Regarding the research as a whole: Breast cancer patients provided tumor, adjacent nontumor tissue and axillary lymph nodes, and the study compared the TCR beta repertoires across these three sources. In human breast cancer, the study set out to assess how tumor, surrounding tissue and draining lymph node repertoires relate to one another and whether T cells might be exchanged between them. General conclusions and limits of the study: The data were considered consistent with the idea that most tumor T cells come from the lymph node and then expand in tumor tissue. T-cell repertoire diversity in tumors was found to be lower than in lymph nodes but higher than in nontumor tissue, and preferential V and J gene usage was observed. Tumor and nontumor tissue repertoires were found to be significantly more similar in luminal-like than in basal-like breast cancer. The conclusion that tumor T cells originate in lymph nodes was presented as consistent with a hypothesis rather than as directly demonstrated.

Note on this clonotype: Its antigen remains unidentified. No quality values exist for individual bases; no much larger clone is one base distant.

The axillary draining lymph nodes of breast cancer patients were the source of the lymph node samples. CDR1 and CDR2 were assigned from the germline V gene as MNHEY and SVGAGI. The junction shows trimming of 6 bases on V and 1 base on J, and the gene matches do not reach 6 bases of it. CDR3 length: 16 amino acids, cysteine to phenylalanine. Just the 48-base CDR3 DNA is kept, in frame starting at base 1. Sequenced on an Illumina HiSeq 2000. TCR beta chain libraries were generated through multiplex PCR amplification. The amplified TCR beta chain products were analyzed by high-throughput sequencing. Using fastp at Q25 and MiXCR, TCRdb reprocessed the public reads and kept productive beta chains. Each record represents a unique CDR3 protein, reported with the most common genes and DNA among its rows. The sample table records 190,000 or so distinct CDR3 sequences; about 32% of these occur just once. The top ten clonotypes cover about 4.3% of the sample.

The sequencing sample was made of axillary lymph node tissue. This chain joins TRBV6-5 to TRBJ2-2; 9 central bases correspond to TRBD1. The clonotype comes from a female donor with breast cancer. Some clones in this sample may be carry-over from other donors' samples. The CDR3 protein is CASRNRGQGNTGELFF. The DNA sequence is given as TGTGCCAGCAGAAACCGGGGACAGGGGAACACCGGGGAGCTGTTTTTT.